The 29 T cell receptor beta chains below were found in one sample sequenced in a study of CD8 T cells in Susac syndrome. Reverse transcription of roughly 0.5 to 1 ug RNA was carried out with random hexamers. TCRdb re-analysed the immunoSEQ multiplex PCR reads in MiXCR, keeping a single row per CDR3 protein. There are 150,000 to 250,000 distinct CDR3 sequences in the sample; over 90% occur only once, and roughly 0.088% lies in the top ten. The sample comprised CD4+ T cells from PBMCs. These receptors were collected from a human donor with multiple sclerosis.

The rearrangement uses TRBV3-1 and TRBJ1-4, with unresolved D. Germline V gene data show CDR1 as LGHDT and CDR2 as YNNKEL (reference sequence). Trimming left V 4 bases short and J 7 bases short, with 16 bases between. This CDR3 region has 15 residues. The CDR3 DNA reads as TGTGCCAGCAGCCCCTGGGCCCTCCGGGGTGAAAAACTGTTTTTT. Amino acids: CASSPWALRGEKLFF.

CDR3 coding DNA: TGTGCCATCAGGGGAGCGGGGGGGCCCAGGGATGAGCAGTTCTTC. This sequence encodes CAIRGAGGPRDEQFF. The chain combines TRBV10-3 with TRBJ2-1; 10 nucleotides align to TRBD2. The junction had 10 bases not matched to a gene; V was cut back by 6 bases and J by 8 bases. In germline, CDR1 is ENHRY, CDR2 SYGVKD. This CDR3 has 15 residues.

The chain combines TRBV4-2 with TRBJ2-5, with TRBD2 matching 7 bases. The CDR3 totals 14 residues. Germline values: CDR1 LGHNA, CDR2 YNFKEQ. The junction had 8 bases not matched to a gene; V was cut back by 0 bases and J by 10 bases. CDR3 amino acids: CASSQDPRQRGQYF. The CDR3, as DNA: TGTGCCAGCAGCCAAGATCCCAGACAGCGGGGCCAGTACTTC.

V gene TRBV5-1 combines with J gene TRBJ1-2; 8 bases fit TRBD1. V was clipped by 0 bases and J by 8 bases; unmatched bases: 6. CDR1 SGHRS and CDR2 YFSETQ come from the germline V gene. The CDR3 consists of 14 residues. The CDR3 DNA is TGCGCCAGCAGCTTGGGGGGACAGGATGGAGGCTACACCTTC. Amino acid sequence: CASSLGGQDGGYTF.

The chain employs TRBV24-1 and TRBJ2-3; D call uncertain. Trimming left V 3 bases short and J 4 bases short, with 13 bases between. The CDR3 is made up of 15 amino acids. CDR1 and CDR2 (germline): KGHDR, SFDVKD. DNA of the CDR3: TGTGCCACCAGTGATCCGATAGTGCACCCAGATACGCAGTATTTT. Translation gives CATSDPIVHPDTQYF.

This clonotype has only one observation. The chain uses TRBV29-1 and TRBJ1-2, with D maybe TRBD1 (5 bases). V shed 3 bases and J shed 5 bases, with 13 bases lying between them. Germline CDR1 is SQVTM and CDR2 is ANQGSEA. The length of the CDR3 is 13 residues. The CDR3 protein is CSVEAGPGYGYTF. The DNA for the CDR3 is TGCAGCGTTGAGGCGGGGCCTGGTTATGGCTACACCTTC.

CDR3 DNA: TGCAGCGTTGATGACAGGGGGCGAAGCACTGAAGCTTTCTTT. Translation: CSVDDRGRSTEAFF. The gene calls are TRBV29-1 and TRBJ1-1; the match to TRBD1 covers 10 bases. With 3 bases clipped from V and 4 bases from J, the junction kept 5 bases outside the gene matches. CDR1 and CDR2 (germline): SQVTM, ANQGSEA. This CDR3 spans 14 amino acids.

The chain has TRBV20-1 and TRBJ2-5; 10 nucleotides agree with TRBD1. This CDR3 contains 14 residues. V trimming: 5 bases; J trimming: 7 bases; junction bases outside the gene matches: 10. Germline V gene lookup returns CDR1 DFQATT and CDR2 SNEGSKA (reference sequence). For the CDR3, the DNA is TGCAGTGCTCTTCCGGGGACAGGGGACTTGACCCAGTACTTC. It yields the protein CSALPGTGDLTQYF.

The genes are TRBV3-1 and TRBJ1-6; 7 positions match TRBD1. V shed 3 bases, J shed 11 bases, and the junction held 1 base outside the gene matches. The V gene's germline CDR1 is LGHDT and CDR2 YNNKEL (reference sequence). There are 12 residues in the CDR3. CDR3 sequence: CASSHGQAPLHF. The CDR3 coding sequence is TGTGCCAGCAGCCACGGACAGGCACCCCTCCACTTT.

DNA for the CDR3: TGTGCCAGCAGCTCCGACGGACTGCACTCCTACGAGCAGTACTTC. As protein: CASSSDGLHSYEQYF. V usage is TRBV6-5 and J usage is TRBJ2-7; TRBD2 might be the D (5 bases). Trimming took off 6 bases at V and 0 bases at J, with 15 bases between the two ends. CDR1 and CDR2 from the germline V gene are MNHEY and SVGAGI. This CDR3 contains 15 residues.

The chain has TRBV18 and TRBJ1-2; tentative D call: TRBD1 (6 bases). CDR1 and CDR2 (germline): KGHSH, LQKENI. The V and J ends lost 4 bases and 1 base respectively, with 16 bases between them. CDR3 length: 16 amino acids. CDR3 sequence reads: CASSQQLQGNNYGYTF. CDR3 sequence (DNA): TGTGCCAGCTCACAGCAGTTACAGGGAAATAACTATGGCTACACCTTC.

The chain has TRBV30 and TRBJ1-6, with D perhaps TRBD1 (5 bases). Per germline, CDR1 GTSNPN and CDR2 SVGIG (reference sequence). This CDR3 has 14 amino acids. V lost 5 bases and J 7 bases, leaving 15 bases between the germline ends. The CDR3 reads CAWVRGGRNSPLHF. In DNA, the CDR3 is TGTGCCTGGGTCCGGGGGGGTAGGAATTCACCCCTCCACTTT.

The CDR3 DNA is TGTGCCAGCAGCGTAGAGGGAGGGCAGGGGGAGACCCAGTACTTC. Amino acids: CASSVEGGQGETQYF. The chain links TRBV9 to TRBJ2-5, with D perhaps matching TRBD2 (7 bases). The ends were cut back, 0 bases at V and 5 bases at J, with 14 bases in the middle. This CDR3 is 15 amino acids long. From germline, CDR1 is SGDLS and CDR2 YYNGEE.

The genes are TRBV24-1 and TRBJ2-1, with 14 bases matching TRBD2. CDR3 length: 14 amino acids. Germline CDR1 and CDR2: KGHDR and SFDVKD. Unmatched junction bases numbered 6, after V lost 9 bases and J lost 9 bases. The CDR3 DNA follows: TGTGCCACCCAGGGACTAGCGGGAGCGGGTGAGCAGTTCTTC. The encoded protein is CATQGLAGAGEQFF.

This chain uses TRBV27 with TRBJ2-3; TRBD2 matches 7 bases. Trimming removed 1 base from V and 11 bases from J; junction bases left unmatched: 9. The CDR3 length is 14 residues. CDR1 MNHEY and CDR2 SMNVEV come from the germline V gene (reference sequence). CDR3 residues: CASSLLAGGGLQYF. For the CDR3, the DNA is TGTGCCAGCAGTTTATTAGCGGGCGGAGGGCTGCAGTATTTT.

This chain joins TRBV18 and TRBJ1-2; D is ambiguous. The CDR3 spans 13 residues. V was cut by 3 bases and J by 6 bases, with 11 bases left in between. Germline lookup yields CDR1 KGHSH and CDR2 LQKENI. The CDR3 bases are TGTGCCAGCTCACCCTCCACCTTAGATGGCTACACCTTC. Residues: CASSPSTLDGYTF.

J is TRBJ1-2 and V is TRBV29-1; D remains ambiguous. CDR1 is SQVTM, CDR2 ANQGSEA, per germline. V lost 7 bases, J lost 2 bases, and 17 bases lay in between. This CDR3 has 14 residues. The CDR3 region has the DNA TGCAGCGCCACCTCCGGGGAAACCAACTATGGCTACACCTTC. Its protein is CSATSGETNYGYTF.

This sequence joins TRBV19 and TRBJ2-3, with a tentative D call TRBD2 (5 bases). Germline CDR1 is LNHDA and CDR2 is SQIVND (reference sequence). V was cut by 5 bases and J by 5 bases, with 17 bases left in between. This CDR3 comprises 15 residues. The CDR3 loop reads CASSLEPHRGDTQYF. DNA of the CDR3: TGTGCCAGTAGTCTGGAACCTCATCGGGGAGATACGCAGTATTTT. Full variable domain (outside the CDR3, taken from reference TRBV19 and TRBJ2-3): DGGITQSPKYLFRKEGQNVTLSCEQNLNHDAMYWYRQDPGQGLRLIYYSQIVNDFQKGDIAEGYSVSREKKESFPLTVTSAQKNPTAFYLCASSLEPHRGDTQYFGPGTRLTVL.

The chain carries TRBV20-1 and TRBJ1-1; D is ambiguous. CDR1 and CDR2 from the germline V gene are DFQATT and SNEGSKA (reference sequence). The CDR3 totals 13 residues. V gave up 4 bases and J gave up 1 base, with 10 bases separating them. The CDR3 region is CSANADTNTEAFF. The CDR3 DNA sequence: TGCAGTGCTAATGCGGATACGAACACTGAAGCTTTCTTT.

V is TRBV7-3 and J is TRBJ2-2; possibly TRBD2 for D (6 bases). Germline CDR1 SGHTA, CDR2 FQGTGA. The CDR3 is 14 amino acids. V lost 4 bases, J lost 4 bases, and 10 bases lay in between. The CDR3 DNA sequence: TGTGCCAGCAGCTCGGGACTGATCACCGGGGAGCTGTTTTTT. Translated, it gives CASSSGLITGELFF.

The J gene is TRBJ2-1, the V gene TRBV27; the match to TRBD2 covers 8 bases. V lost 7 bases, J lost 8 bases, and 16 bases stayed unmatched. Germline V CDR1 and CDR2: MNHEY, SMNVEV (reference sequence). The CDR3 runs 16 residues. The CDR3 DNA sequence: TGTGCCAGCAACCCTCGAACGGGAGGGCCCAGGCATGAGCAGTTCTTC. This translates into CASNPRTGGPRHEQFF.

This chain joins TRBV7-9 and TRBJ1-2; TRBD1 might be the D (6 bases). Germline CDR1 SEHNR, CDR2 FQNEAQ (reference sequence). Trimming shortened V by 10 bases and J by 8 bases, and 17 bases separated the two germline ends. CDR3 size: 12 residues. The CDR3 nucleotides read TGTGCCACCCAACGACAGGAACGGGGCTACACCTTC. Amino acid sequence: CATQRQERGYTF.

This chain uses TRBV27 with TRBJ1-6, with D possibly TRBD1 on 5 matching bases. CDR3 size: 15 residues. The germline gives CDR1 MNHEY, CDR2 SMNVEV (reference sequence). With 4 bases removed from V and 4 bases from J, the gap between germline ends came to 11 bases. CDR3 in DNA: TGTGCCAGCAGTTCGGGCGGGGGATATAATTCACCCCTCCACTTT. This encodes CASSSGGGYNSPLHF.

The CDR3 bases are TGTGCCAGCTCACCACCCGCAGACTACGAGCAGTACTTC. Amino acid sequence: CASSPPADYEQYF. The V gene is TRBV18, the J gene TRBJ2-7, with D unclear. The V gene's germline CDR1 is KGHSH and CDR2 LQKENI. Trimming removed 0 bases at V and 3 bases at J, with 6 bases between. The CDR3 length is 13 residues.

J is TRBJ2-7 and V is TRBV7-9; D is unclear. The CDR3 totals 15 residues. Germline V gene sequence: CDR1 SEHNR, CDR2 FQNEAQ (reference sequence). V lost 5 bases and J 3 bases, leaving 17 bases between the germline ends. The CDR3 sequence: CASSPNGRTNYEQYF. The DNA of the CDR3 is TGTGCCAGCAGCCCTAACGGCCGGACGAACTACGAGCAGTACTTC.

CDR3 loop: CASSFGGLGNQPQHF. CDR3 DNA: TGTGCCAGCAGTTTTGGAGGATTGGGTAATCAGCCCCAGCATTTT. The rearrangement links TRBV12-3 or TRBV12-4 to TRBJ1-5; D is undetermined. The V gene lost 3 bases and the J gene lost 4 bases, with 13 bases spanning the gap. The CDR3 loop spans 15 amino acids.

This chain uses TRBV2 with TRBJ2-1; D ambiguous. This CDR3 has 13 residues. Trimming cost V 6 bases and J 3 bases, with 9 bases left between them. In germline, CDR1 is SNHLY, CDR2 FYNNEI. The CDR3, as DNA: TGTGCCAGCAGCCTCGACAACTACAATGAGCAGTTCTTC. Encoded protein: CASSLDNYNEQFF.

As DNA, the CDR3 is TGCGCCAGCAGCCAAGTCGCGGACAGCCCTCGGACCCAGTACTTC. This encodes CASSQVADSPRTQYF. V gene TRBV4-1 combines with J gene TRBJ2-5; TRBD1 might be the D (6 bases). CDR1 and CDR2 from the germline V gene are MGHRA and YSYEKL. The V and J ends lost 1 base and 7 bases respectively, with 16 bases between them. The CDR3 length is 15 residues.

This clonotype was recorded once. The V call is TRBV20-1, the J call TRBJ2-1; perhaps D is TRBD1 or TRBD2 (7 bases each). CDR3 length: 14 amino acids. Germline CDR1 and CDR2: DFQATT and SNEGSKA (reference sequence). V shed 6 bases and J shed 7 bases, with 19 bases lying between them. Here the CDR3 reads CSAGGGRSINEQFF. The CDR3 DNA is TGCAGTGCGGGAGGGGGCCGATCTATTAATGAGCAGTTCTTC.